This T cell receptor (beta chain) emerged from a study of type 1 and type 2 diabetes patients. Study at large: Participants included type 1 and type 2 diabetes patients plus nondiabetic controls.

Study-wide points: With limited T2D and control samples, some T1D-only expanded clones may not be T1D-specific.

Standard classification criteria confirmed type 1 or type 2 diabetes in all patients. PCR was run on genomic DNA. Amplification of the beta chain CDR3 used 30 forward and 13 reverse multiplex primers. Each CDR3 protein is one row after TCRdb ran MiXCR on the multiplex PCR reads. The sample carries about 290,000 distinct CDR3 sequences, over 45% recorded once. The CDR3 totals 16 residues. CDR1 is LNHNV and CDR2 is YYDKDF in the germline V gene (reference sequence). The V and J ends lost 5 bases and 2 bases respectively, with 15 bases between them. Notes on this clonotype: Antigen: not known.

The receptor was isolated from a man aged 18 to 30 with type 2 diabetes. This chain connects TRBV15 to TRBJ2-2; D gene unclear. Sequenced input: peripheral blood mononuclear cells (PBMCs). The DNA of the CDR3 is TGTGCCACCAGCCCCCGTACAAGGGTAAACACCGGGGAGCTGTTTTTT. As protein: CATSPRTRVNTGELFF.